Below, 7 T cell receptor beta chains from the same sample are listed, as sequenced in a study of blood T cell repertoires in COVID-19. Clones were read by immunoSEQ multiplex PCR, and TCRdb kept only the in-frame ones, dropping some. This sample yields about 72,000 clones, of which about 89% are seen a single time; 7.3% belongs to the top ten. The material sequenced was peripheral blood. These receptors were taken from a human donor in a cohort sampled during active COVID-19.

The chain couples TRBV5-1 to TRBJ2-2, with 8 bases identical to TRBD1. In germline, CDR1 is SGHRS, CDR2 YFSETQ. The CDR3 has 15 amino acids. V gave up 3 bases and J gave up 4 bases; unmatched junction bases: 5. In DNA, the CDR3 is TGCGCCAGCAGCTCCAGGGGGCAGGGCACCGGGGAGCTGTTTTTT. Protein sequence: CASSSRGQGTGELFF.

The V call is TRBV27, the J call TRBJ2-7, with 12 nucleotides matching TRBD1. The CDR3 totals 15 residues. After removal of 2 bases from V and 4 bases from J, the junction contained 3 bases not matched to a gene. Germline V CDR1 and CDR2: MNHEY, SMNVEV (reference sequence). The CDR3 nucleotides are TGTGCCAGCAGTTTAGGGACAGGGGGCTCTTACGAGCAGTACTTC. Translating gives CASSLGTGGSYEQYF.

The chain couples TRBV7-2 to TRBJ1-2; no firm D call. The CDR3 sequence is 16 residues long. CDR1 is SGHTA and CDR2 is FQGNSA in the germline V gene. V gave up 5 bases and J gave up 3 bases, with 19 bases separating them. CDR3 coding DNA: TGTGCCAGCAGCCTAAACCGGGATTCTAACTACTATGGCTACACCTTC. It encodes CASSLNRDSNYYGYTF.

This clone was seen a handful of times. This rearrangement joins TRBV10-1 to TRBJ2-7; TRBD2 is a possible D gene (6 bases). CDR1 and CDR2 (germline): WNHNN, SYGVQD (reference sequence). V lost 3 bases to trimming and J lost 2 bases, with 8 bases between them. The length of the CDR3 is 13 residues. The chain's CDR3 is CASSDGGTYEQYF. CDR3 nucleotide sequence: TGCGCCAGCAGTGACGGGGGAACCTACGAGCAGTACTTC.

The genes are TRBV7-2 and TRBJ2-3, with 12 nucleotides matching TRBD2. Trimming cost V 4 bases and J 2 bases; bases outside gene matches: 4. Germline CDR1 SGHTA, CDR2 FQGNSA. This CDR3 region has 16 residues. The CDR3 nucleotides read TGTGCCAGCAGCTCAGGACTAGCGGGGACCACAGATACGCAGTATTTT. It specifies CASSSGLAGTTDTQYF. The variable domain in full, completed from reference TRBV7-2 and TRBJ2-3, reads GAGVSQSPSNKVTEKGKDVELRCDPISGHTALYWYRQSLGQGLEFLIYFQGNSAPDKSGLPSDRFSAERTGGSVSTLTIQRTQQEDSAVYLCASSSGLAGTTDTQYFGPGTRLTVL.

The CDR3 bases are TGTGCCAGCAGCTCGGGACAGGGTGATGGAGAGACCCAGTACTTC. This translates into CASSSGQGDGETQYF. The rearrangement links TRBV7-6 to TRBJ2-5, with 9 bases aligning to TRBD1. CDR3 length equals 15 residues. The trim removed 4 bases at V and 4 bases at J, leaving 7 bases unmatched. Germline V CDR1 and CDR2: SGHVS, FNYEAQ. Full variable domain (outside the CDR3, taken from reference TRBV7-6 and TRBJ2-5): GAGVSQSPRYKVTKRGQDVALRCDPISGHVSLYWYRQALGQGPEFLTYFNYEAQQDKSGLPNDRFSAERPEGSISTLTIQRTEQRDSAMYRCASSSGQGDGETQYFGPGTRLLVL.

The chain uses TRBV5-5 and TRBJ1-3, with D tentatively TRBD1 (5 bases). V shed 2 bases and J shed 2 bases, with 11 bases lying between them. The CDR3 has 15 residues. CDR1 is SGHKS and CDR2 is YYEKEE in the germline V gene (reference sequence). In DNA, the CDR3 is TGTGCCAGCAGCTTTAGACAGAATACTGGAAACACCATATATTTT. It is translated as CASSFRQNTGNTIYF.